Sequencing of this T cell receptor beta chain was carried out in a study of control samples from healthy donors and cancer patients. Method: immunoSEQ multiplex PCR; TCRdb's copy keeps in-frame clones and lacks some. The sample contains about 200,000 clones, about 91% of which appear only once. Trimming cost V 0 bases and J 7 bases, with 12 bases left between them. From germline, CDR1 is SQVTM and CDR2 ANQGSEA. This CDR3 region has 13 residues. This sequence originates from a man aged 25-45 years in good health. The sample comprised blood. This chain links TRBV29-1 with TRBJ1-2, with D possibly TRBD1 on 5 matching bases. As DNA, the CDR3 is TGCAGCGTTGAAGAAGGGACGGCTAGTGGCTACACCTTC. Protein: CSVEEGTASGYTF. The variable domain in full, with the rest retrieved from reference TRBV29-1 and TRBJ1-2, is SAVISQKPSRDICQRGTSLTIQCQVDSQVTMMFWYRQQPGQSLTLIATANQGSEATYESGFVIDKFPISRPNLTFSTLTVSNMSPEDSSIYLCSVEEGTASGYTFGSGTRLTVV.